The sequence of this TCR beta chain was determined in a study of blood T cell repertoires in COVID-19. Sequenced by immunoSEQ multiplex PCR; TCRdb stores in-frame clones only, minus some. The sample has fewer than 400,000 clones; around 85% are singletons. Germline V gene lookup returns CDR1 LNHDA and CDR2 SQIVND (reference sequence). The CDR3 sequence is 15 residues long. Deletions cut 7 bases from V and 1 base from J, with 15 bases between. The chain is built from TRBV19 and TRBJ2-3; a weak D match, TRBD2 (6 bases). This TCR derives from a woman under 30 with acute or convalescent COVID-19. Sequenced sample: peripheral blood. DNA for the CDR3: TGTGCCAGTAAAGTGACGGGAGCGGGCACAGATACGCAGTATTTT. Translation gives CASKVTGAGTDTQYF.